Shown below are 9 T cell receptor beta chains from a single sample sequenced in a study of CD8 T cells in ankylosing spondylitis (TCRdb year 2017). The method was 5' RACE. Data came from an Illumina HiSeq 2500. Using fastp trimming at Q25 and MiXCR clonotype assembly, TCRdb reanalyzed the public sequencing data and kept in-frame beta chains. Every distinct CDR3 protein forms one entry, paired with its most common genes and DNA. The sample records approximately 220,000 distinct CDR3 sequences, roughly a tenth of which are singletons. Of the sample, about a fifth falls within the top ten clones. Sequences were obtained from blood, either unsorted or a sorted T cell fraction (not recorded which). These receptor sequences come from a male donor with ankylosing spondylitis or in good health (not recorded which).

This clonotype showed up just a few times. CDR3 sequence (DNA): TGTGCCAGCAGCCAAGGGGTAGGGAAGGGTGGGATTTCGGAAATCGGTGACGAAAAACTGTTTTTT. Translated, it gives CASSQGVGKGGISEIGDEKLFF. The V and J genes are TRBV3-1 and TRBJ1-4; D is uncertain. Germline V gives CDR1 LGHDT, CDR2 YNNKEL (reference sequence). This CDR3 comprises 22 residues. Trimming pared 1 base from V and 8 bases from J, leaving 35 bases between.

This clonotype showed up just once. This chain uses TRBV7-8 with TRBJ2-7, with D possibly being TRBD1 or TRBD2 (6 bases each). Trimming left V 6 bases short and J 2 bases short, with 23 bases between. The germline V gene has CDR1 SGHVS and CDR2 FQNEAQ. CDR3 size: 17 residues. The CDR3 is CASRLGGSGLDTYEQYF. The CDR3 DNA reads as TGTGCCAGCAGACTAGGGGGGAGTGGGCTTGACACCTACGAGCAGTACTTC.

This clonotype has only a few counts. The rearrangement joins TRBV24-1 to TRBJ1-1, with a weak D call TRBD1 (5 bases). Trimming removed 7 bases from V and 1 base from J, with 15 bases in between. Germline V CDR1 and CDR2: KGHDR, SFDVKD. The CDR3 contains 15 residues. CDR3 in amino acids: CATRESGGRNTEAFF. The CDR3 DNA reads as TGTGCCACCAGGGAGTCTGGGGGACGGAACACTGAAGCTTTCTTT.

This clonotype was counted many times. The chain is built from TRBV12-3 or TRBV12-4 and TRBJ2-2, with D maybe TRBD2 (6 bases). The V end lost 6 bases, the J end lost 3 bases, and 14 bases lay between the germline ends. This CDR3 has 15 amino acids. The chain's CDR3 is CASSRERADTGELFF. CDR3 coding DNA: TGTGCCAGCAGCCGGGAGCGGGCGGACACCGGGGAGCTGTTTTTT.

This clonotype has just a few counts. The chain combines TRBV20-1 with TRBJ2-6; D not resolved. The CDR3 is 17 residues long. The V and J ends lost 0 bases and 0 bases respectively, with 12 bases between them. The germline gives CDR1 DFQATT, CDR2 SNEGSKA (reference sequence). The DNA of the CDR3 is TGCAGTGCTAGAGATCAGAGGCAGACCTCTGGGGCCAACGTCCTGACTTTC. Its translation is CSARDQRQTSGANVLTF.

This clonotype was seen repeatedly, ten times or more. The chain has TRBV20-1 and TRBJ1-4; possibly TRBD1 for D (5 bases). V gave up 5 bases and J gave up 0 bases, with 13 bases separating them. The CDR3 covers 15 residues. Germline V lookup: CDR1 DFQATT, CDR2 SNEGSKA (reference sequence). CDR3 residues: CSAQGWGATNEKLFF. In DNA, the CDR3 is TGCAGTGCTCAGGGTTGGGGGGCAACTAATGAAAAACTGTTTTTT.

This clonotype was recorded a few times. The chain joins TRBV12-3 or TRBV12-4 to TRBJ1-5; tentatively, D is TRBD1 (5 bases). The V and J ends lost 3 bases and 3 bases respectively, with 18 bases between them. The length of the CDR3 is 17 residues. The CDR3 reads CASSFLRQGAFNQPQHF. DNA for the CDR3: TGTGCCAGCAGTTTTTTACGACAAGGGGCGTTCAATCAGCCCCAGCATTTT.

The rearrangement uses TRBV20-1 and TRBJ1-2; TRBD1 matches at 7 bases. This CDR3 region has 13 residues. Looked up from germline, CDR1 is DFQATT and CDR2 is SNEGSKA (reference sequence). Trimming at V came to 5 bases and at J to 4 bases, leaving 7 bases not matched to a gene. CDR3 nucleotides: TGCAGTGCTCCGGGACAGAATTCCTATGGCTACACCTTC. It translates to CSAPGQNSYGYTF.

This clonotype was observed at least ten times. The chain is built from TRBV12-3 or TRBV12-4 and TRBJ2-3, with TRBD1 as a possible D gene (5 bases). The CDR3 is 14 residues long. V shed 6 bases and J shed 1 base, with 11 bases lying between them. CDR3 residues: CASSAGLRTDTQYF. Written as DNA, the CDR3 is TGTGCCAGCAGCGCAGGGTTGCGCACAGATACGCAGTATTTT.